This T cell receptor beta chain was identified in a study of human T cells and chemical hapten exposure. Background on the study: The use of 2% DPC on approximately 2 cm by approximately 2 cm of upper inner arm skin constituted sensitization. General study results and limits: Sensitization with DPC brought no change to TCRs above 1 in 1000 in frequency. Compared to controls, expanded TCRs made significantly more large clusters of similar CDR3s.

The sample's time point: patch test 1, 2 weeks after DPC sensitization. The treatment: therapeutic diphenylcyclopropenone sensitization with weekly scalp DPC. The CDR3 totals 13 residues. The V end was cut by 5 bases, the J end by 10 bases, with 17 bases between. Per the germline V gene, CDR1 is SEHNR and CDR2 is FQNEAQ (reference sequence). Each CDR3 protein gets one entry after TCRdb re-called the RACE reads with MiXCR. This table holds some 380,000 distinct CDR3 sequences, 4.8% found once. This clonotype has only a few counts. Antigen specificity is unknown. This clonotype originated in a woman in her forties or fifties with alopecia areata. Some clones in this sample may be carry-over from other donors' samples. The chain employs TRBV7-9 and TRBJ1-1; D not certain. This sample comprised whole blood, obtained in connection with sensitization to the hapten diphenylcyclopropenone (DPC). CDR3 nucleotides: TGTGCCAGCAGCCACCGGGCGGACCCTGGAGCTTTCTTT. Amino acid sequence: CASSHRADPGAFF.